The rows below give T cell receptor beta chains drawn from one sample of a study of cytotoxic CD8 clonotypes in ibrutinib-treated CLL. TCRdb's copy holds only in-frame clones and misses some; the assay was immunoSEQ multiplex PCR. The table lists more than 140,000 clones, about 80% of them singletons. The sample consisted of PBMCs, taken after 12 months of ibrutinib treatment. The origin of the receptors is a human donor with chronic lymphocytic leukemia. Both conserved end residues are part of each CDR3. The D gene is left open where the match is weak. The size field is filled for only some rows; it gives once, few, many or a size class.

v_gene: TRBV27; abundance: -; j_gene: TRBJ2-7; d_gene: -; CDR3nt: TGTGCCAGCAGTCTGCGGGGTTCCTACTACGCCGCCTACGAGCAGTACTTC; CDR3aa: CASSLRGSYYAAYEQYF
v_gene: TRBV6-1; abundance: -; j_gene: TRBJ2-3; d_gene: TRBD1; CDR3nt: TGTGCCAGCAGTGGGGACAGGGGCCCTAGCACAGATACGCAGTATTTT; CDR3aa: CASSGDRGPSTDTQYF
v_gene: TRBV11-2; abundance: -; j_gene: TRBJ2-7; d_gene: -; CDR3nt: TGTGCCAGCAGGGGGGCCTTTTCCTACGAGCAGTACTTC; CDR3aa: CASRGAFSYEQYF
v_gene: TRBV5-1; abundance: -; j_gene: TRBJ2-7; d_gene: TRBD2; CDR3nt: TGCGCCAGCAGTTCCACGGGGACTAGTAGACACGAGCAGTACTTC; CDR3aa: CASSSTGTSRHEQYF
v_gene: TRBV18; abundance: -; j_gene: TRBJ1-2; d_gene: TRBD1; CDR3nt: TGTGCCAGCTCCTTGGGACAGGGTCCCACTAACTATGGCTACACCTTC; CDR3aa: CASSLGQGPTNYGYTF
v_gene: TRBV11-2; abundance: -; j_gene: TRBJ2-5; d_gene: TRBD1; CDR3nt: TGTGCCAGCAGCTTAGAGACAGGGGGCTCCCAGTACTTC; CDR3aa: CASSLETGGSQYF
v_gene: TRBV7-9; abundance: many; j_gene: TRBJ2-7; d_gene: -; CDR3nt: TGTGCCAGCAGTTTGACCGGGACTGAAACCTACGAGCAGTACTTC; CDR3aa: CASSLTGTETYEQYF
v_gene: TRBV28; abundance: -; j_gene: TRBJ2-1; d_gene: -; CDR3nt: TGTGCCAGCAGTTTAAGGGCGGCGGATGAGCAGTTCTTC; CDR3aa: CASSLRAADEQFF
v_gene: TRBV19; abundance: few; j_gene: TRBJ1-5; d_gene: TRBD1; CDR3nt: TGTGCCAGTACCTCCGGACAGGGCGATCAGCCCCAGCATTTT; CDR3aa: CASTSGQGDQPQHF
v_gene: TRBV6-6; abundance: -; j_gene: TRBJ1-4; d_gene: -; CDR3nt: TGTGCCAGCAGTTCTACCGTTAATGAAAAACTGTTTTTT; CDR3aa: CASSSTVNEKLFF
v_gene: TRBV7-9; abundance: -; j_gene: TRBJ2-7; d_gene: -; CDR3nt: TGTGCCAGCAGCTTAGATCTCGAGCAGTACTTC; CDR3aa: CASSLDLEQYF
v_gene: TRBV4-3; abundance: -; j_gene: TRBJ1-1; d_gene: TRBD1; CDR3nt: TGCGCCAGCAGCCAAATTCAGGGGGCGAACACTGAAGCTTTCTTT; CDR3aa: CASSQIQGANTEAFF
v_gene: TRBV25-1; abundance: -; j_gene: TRBJ1-2; d_gene: TRBD1; CDR3nt: TGTGCCAGCAGAGGGGACAGGGTCTATGGCTACACCTTC; CDR3aa: CASRGDRVYGYTF
v_gene: TRBV5-1; abundance: once; j_gene: TRBJ2-7; d_gene: TRBD2; CDR3nt: TGCGCCAGCAGCTTGGTTTACGGACTAGCGGGAGGGCAATACGAGCAGTACTTC; CDR3aa: CASSLVYGLAGGQYEQYF
v_gene: TRBV19; abundance: -; j_gene: TRBJ1-2; d_gene: -; CDR3nt: TGTGCCAGTACATCTATCCCGGATCGCTACACCTTC; CDR3aa: CASTSIPDRYTF
v_gene: TRBV5-1; abundance: -; j_gene: TRBJ2-4; d_gene: -; CDR3nt: TGCGCCAGCAGCTCCTCGACGGTCGGGGACATTCAGTACTTC; CDR3aa: CASSSSTVGDIQYF
v_gene: TRBV27; abundance: -; j_gene: TRBJ2-7; d_gene: TRBD1; CDR3nt: TGTGCCAGCAGTTTATCCTGGGACAGGAGCTACGAGCAGTACTTC; CDR3aa: CASSLSWDRSYEQYF
v_gene: TRBV29-1; abundance: few; j_gene: TRBJ2-7; d_gene: -; CDR3nt: TGCAGCGGTAGTGAGGGCTACGAGCAGTACTTC; CDR3aa: CSGSEGYEQYF
v_gene: TRBV5-5; abundance: -; j_gene: TRBJ1-6; d_gene: -; CDR3nt: TGTGCCAGCAGCCCTTCAGGACGAGATTTAGAATCCTATAATTCACCCCTCCACTTT; CDR3aa: CASSPSGRDLESYNSPLHF
v_gene: TRBV19; abundance: once; j_gene: TRBJ2-1; d_gene: -; CDR3nt: TGTGCCAGTAGTATAGACGGGGGCGATGAGCAGTTCTTC; CDR3aa: CASSIDGGDEQFF
v_gene: TRBV19; abundance: -; j_gene: TRBJ2-7; d_gene: -; CDR3nt: TGTGCCAGTAAGTCCGGGACGGAGGCAATTGAGCAGTACTTC; CDR3aa: CASKSGTEAIEQYF
v_gene: TRBV28; abundance: -; j_gene: TRBJ2-1; d_gene: TRBD2; CDR3nt: TGTGCCAGCAGTGCCATCGATTGGACTAGCGGGCCCACCTCCTACAATGAGCAGTTCTTC; CDR3aa: CASSAIDWTSGPTSYNEQFF
v_gene: TRBV19; abundance: -; j_gene: TRBJ2-1; d_gene: TRBD2; CDR3nt: TGTGCCAGTAGTATCACTAGCGGGGGGGCATATGAGCAGTTCTTC; CDR3aa: CASSITSGGAYEQFF
v_gene: TRBV6-1; abundance: -; j_gene: TRBJ1-1; d_gene: -; CDR3nt: TGTGCCAGCAGGAGAGACAGGTTGAACACTGAAGCTTTCTTT; CDR3aa: CASRRDRLNTEAFF